Listed below are T cell receptor beta chains from one sample, sequenced in a study of blood T cell repertoires in COVID-19. Some clones are missing from TCRdb's copy, which holds only in-frame ones; the method was immunoSEQ multiplex PCR. The sample carries 68,000 or so clones, approximately 91% recorded once. Sample: peripheral blood. Receptors originate from a man between 65 and 80 years old with active or convalescent COVID-19. Each CDR3 is given without its conserved first and last residue. The order of the fields is J gene, V gene, D gene, CDR3 protein. A D gene is named only where the DNA matches it firmly.

TRBJ2-1 TRBV5-5 TRBD1 ASSQQGAAYNEQF
TRBJ2-1 TRBV5-1 - ASSQEGQIYNEQF
TRBJ1-5 TRBV28 - ASSLWQNQPQH
TRBJ2-5 TRBV19 TRBD2 ASSIMASGRSLQETQY
TRBJ1-4 TRBV9 TRBD1 ASSALTGTGVEKLF
TRBJ2-1 TRBV28 - ASTQGTRPLLDNEQF
TRBJ2-5 TRBV3-1/TRBV3-2 TRBD2 ASSQNAGVETQY
TRBJ2-7 TRBV4-1 - ASSSFSTLY
TRBJ1-1 TRBV12-5 TRBD1 ASGSGQGNTEAF
TRBJ2-1 TRBV2 TRBD2 ASIPTGLAGGEQF
TRBJ1-5 TRBV21-1 - ASSKALGEGGNQPQH
TRBJ1-2 TRBV2 TRBD1 ASTIGQGPYGYT
TRBJ1-1 TRBV30 TRBD1 ALMIQGGEAF
TRBJ2-3 TRBV11-3 TRBD2 ASSPGGGPGDTQY
TRBJ2-7 TRBV5-1 TRBD2 ASSREGGSSYEQY
TRBJ2-2 TRBV28 - ASSWGTLNTGELF
TRBJ2-7 TRBV27 - ASSRGAGTYEQY
TRBJ2-1 TRBV19 - ASSRQVTGHNEQF
TRBJ1-1 TRBV3-1/TRBV3-2 TRBD1 ASSQLGQGEAF
TRBJ1-5 TRBV7-2 - ASSFAGQPQH
TRBJ1-5 TRBV23-1 TRBD1 ASSQYRGRPGNQPQH
TRBJ1-5 TRBV6-1 - ASSEPGNQPQH
TRBJ2-7 TRBV29-1 TRBD2 SVASGVGGSEQY
TRBJ2-5 TRBV19 TRBD2 ASSIDLAGGIKSTQY
TRBJ1-5 TRBV5-8 TRBD1 ASSLGQGFRQPQH
TRBJ1-2 TRBV28 - ASSPPGYYYGYT
TRBJ1-6 TRBV2 TRBD1 ASGGRQGVLPLH
TRBJ2-4 TRBV19 - ASSHGTRENIQY
TRBJ2-6 TRBV24-1 TRBD1 ATSDPRQGPGANVLT
TRBJ1-6 TRBV27 TRBD1 ASSPGQGLSGSPLH
TRBJ1-5 TRBV10-2 TRBD1 ASRGTGDQPQH
TRBJ1-6 TRBV27 - ASRLVLRADSPLH
TRBJ2-5 TRBV28 TRBD2 ASSFELAGGGTQY
TRBJ2-1 TRBV29-1 - SVEQGGPNYNEQF
TRBJ2-7 TRBV4-1 TRBD1 ASSQVVTGRYEQY
TRBJ1-5 TRBV6-6 TRBD1 ASSPGTGAVVSNQPQH
TRBJ2-7 TRBV5-1 - ASSTLGPSRGYEQY
TRBJ2-3 TRBV5-4 TRBD2 ASSLGASGGTDTQY
TRBJ1-2 TRBV15 TRBD1 ATSSPDRGQYGYT
TRBJ2-1 TRBV27 TRBD2 ASSLYGRFYNEQF
TRBJ1-2 TRBV28 - ASGTPSHYGYT
TRBJ2-3 TRBV6-1 TRBD2 ASSGRGDTQY
TRBJ1-2 TRBV30 TRBD1 AWSVGQGAQGYT
TRBJ1-2 TRBV28 - ASSLDSYGYT
TRBJ2-5 TRBV5-1 TRBD1 ASSLEGAETQY
TRBJ1-6 TRBV28 - ASSLTSRNSPLH
TRBJ2-7 TRBV29-1 - SVGRESWEQY
TRBJ1-2 TRBV11-3 - ASSLDGGGLNYGYT
TRBJ1-6 TRBV3-1/TRBV3-2 - ASSLGPESKGALH
TRBJ1-2 TRBV7-9 - ASSLEVSGGGYT
TRBJ1-2 TRBV2 - ASRIGDGYT
TRBJ2-3 TRBV6-6 TRBD2 ASSRIAGGPGDTQY
TRBJ2-1 TRBV2 TRBD2 ASRQGTSASYNEQF